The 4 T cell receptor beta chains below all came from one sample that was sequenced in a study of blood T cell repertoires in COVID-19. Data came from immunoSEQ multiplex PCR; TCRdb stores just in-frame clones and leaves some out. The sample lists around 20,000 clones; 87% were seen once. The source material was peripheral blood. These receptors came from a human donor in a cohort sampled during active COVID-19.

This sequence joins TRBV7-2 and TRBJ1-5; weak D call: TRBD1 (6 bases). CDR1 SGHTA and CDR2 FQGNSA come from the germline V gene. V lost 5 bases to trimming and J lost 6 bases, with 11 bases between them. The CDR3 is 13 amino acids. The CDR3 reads CASSPQGSQPQHF. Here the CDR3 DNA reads TGTGCCAGCAGCCCACAGGGCTCTCAGCCCCAGCATTTT.

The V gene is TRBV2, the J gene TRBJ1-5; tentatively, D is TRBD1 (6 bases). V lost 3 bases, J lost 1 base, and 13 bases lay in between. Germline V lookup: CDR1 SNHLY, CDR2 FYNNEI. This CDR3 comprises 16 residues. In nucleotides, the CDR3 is TGTGCCAGCAGTGACAGGGTGAGGGGGAGCAATCAGCCCCAGCATTTT. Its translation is CASSDRVRGSNQPQHF.

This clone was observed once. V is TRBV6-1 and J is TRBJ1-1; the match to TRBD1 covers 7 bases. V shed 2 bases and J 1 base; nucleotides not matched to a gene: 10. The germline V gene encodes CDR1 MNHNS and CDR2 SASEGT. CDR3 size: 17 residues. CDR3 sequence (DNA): TGTGCCAGCAGTGAACCTCCAGGGGGAAGTGGGAACACTGAAGCTTTCTTT. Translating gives CASSEPPGGSGNTEAFF.

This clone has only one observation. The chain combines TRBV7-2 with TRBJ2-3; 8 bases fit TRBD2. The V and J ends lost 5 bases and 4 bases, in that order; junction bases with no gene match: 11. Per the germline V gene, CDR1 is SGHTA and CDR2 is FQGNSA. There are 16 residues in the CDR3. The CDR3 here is CASSPVGTSIADTQYF. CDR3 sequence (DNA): TGTGCCAGCAGCCCCGTGGGGACTAGTATTGCAGATACGCAGTATTTT. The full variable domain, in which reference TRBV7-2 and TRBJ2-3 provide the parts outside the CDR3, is GAGVSQSPSNKVTEKGKDVELRCDPISGHTALYWYRQSLGQGLEFLIYFQGNSAPDKSGLPSDRFSAERTGGSVSTLTIQRTQQEDSAVYLCASSPVGTSIADTQYFGPGTRLTVL.